This TCR beta chain was captured in a study of spatial heterogeneity in lung cancer (dated by TCRdb to the late 2010s). For the study in its entirety: More beta-chain than alpha-chain transcripts were consistently detected, likely reflecting higher beta-chain transcript abundance. In the raw uncorrected reads, each unique combination of TCR and UMI appeared more than ten times on average. In non-small cell lung cancer, the study made a quantitative comparison of TCR alpha and beta repertoires among multiple tumor regions, matched nontumor lung and blood. The study linked features of the TCR repertoire to counts of nonsynonymous mutations, which were determined by whole-exome sequencing of tumor tissue. Both alpha and beta chains were TCR-sequenced in samples taken at surgery, namely 220 tumor regions, 61 to 65 matched nontumor lung samples and just over 55 PBMC samples.

Findings and caveats that apply to the study as a whole: Additional single-cell paired TCR alpha and beta sequencing was considered necessary to confirm, at a functional level, the hypothesis that regional TCRs recognize regional mutations.

Receptor amplification or capture employed 5' RACE. Sequencer: NextSeq 500. The TCR library protocol attached a unique molecular identifier to each TCR cDNA molecule to allow correction of PCR and sequencing errors. In the original analysis: TCR identification, UMI-based error correction and CDR3 extraction were performed with Decombinator tools. TCRs above a frequency of 2 per 1,000, corresponding to the top 1% of the tumor frequency distribution, were defined as expanded. Renyi diversity was computed with the R vegan package after each repertoire had been subsampled 100 times to 5,000 TCRs. To build CDR3 similarity networks, amino acid triplet string-kernel similarity was used, and CDR3s were connected when their pairwise similarity was above 0.82. TCRdb reworked the public reads: Q25 trimming with fastp, MiXCR clone assembly, productive beta chains retained. Each record represents a unique CDR3 protein, reported with the most common genes and DNA among its rows. The authors' filters were not applied to this entry. The sample yields about 2,700 distinct CDR3 sequences; roughly 8.5% were counted once. The top ten hold over 30% of the sample.

Based on the germline V gene, the CDR1 and CDR2 sequences are ENHRY and SYGVKD. Germline trimming amounts to 6 bases on V and 2 bases on J, with 4 as the count of junction bases outside the gene matches. The CDR3 starts with the cysteine, ends with the phenylalanine, and has 15 residues. Of the read, only the CDR3 DNA is kept; its 45 bases are in frame from base 1. Reading the label with the study, this specimen's time point is: sample taken at primary tumor resection. Whole RNA extracted from tumor and nontumor lung tissue, or from cryopreserved PBMC samples, was used for TCR sequencing without cell sorting. Samples were obtained from around 72 patients with early-stage, untreated non-small cell lung cancer from the lung TRACERx cohort. Only patients for whom sufficient RNA was available from at least two tumor regions were selected for TCR sequencing. A lung pathologist reviewed the tumor and adjacent nontumor lung specimens before the specimens were selected.

This clonotype was counted at least ten times. The antigen it recognizes is unknown. Base qualities were left out, and no much larger clone turns up one base away. A library prepared for alpha chains yielded this beta chain as an off-target read; its size is of little meaning. The source material was normal lung tissue next to the tumor, sampled at surgery. The rearranged chain carries TRBV10-3 and TRBJ2-3; TRBD2 lines up with 11 middle nucleotides. The origin of this receptor is a male donor with early-stage non-small cell lung cancer. The nucleotides are TGTGCCATCAGGACTAGCGGGGCCGACACAGATACGCAGTATTTT. Its protein reads: CAIRTSGADTDTQYF.